This TCR beta chain originates from a study of blood T cell repertoires in COVID-19. Study in general: There were acute and convalescent COVID-19 samples, and they came from the United States, Italy and Spain.

The V and J ends lost 3 bases and 7 bases, in that order; junction bases with no gene match: 5. Per the germline V gene, CDR1 is LNHDA and CDR2 is SQIVND (reference sequence). This CDR3 spans 14 amino acids. TCRdb's table, derived via immunoSEQ multiplex PCR, lists solely in-frame clones and lacks some. The top ten clones hold under 1.1% of a sample with around 300,000 clones, around 90% of them seen once. This clonotype originated in a woman between 40 and 55 years old with COVID-19, enrolled during active disease. V is TRBV19 and J is TRBJ2-5; 10 bases map to TRBD2. The specimen was peripheral blood. The CDR3 region has the DNA TGTGCCAGTAGTATTAGCGGGAGGCGTACGACCCAGTACTTC. Residues: CASSISGRRTTQYF. Variable domain in full (rest from reference TRBV19 and TRBJ2-5): DGGITQSPKYLFRKEGQNVTLSCEQNLNHDAMYWYRQDPGQGLRLIYYSQIVNDFQKGDIAEGYSVSREKKESFPLTVTSAQKNPTAFYLCASSISGRRTTQYFGPGTRLLVL.